These 21 T cell receptor beta chains were all obtained from the same sample, sequenced in a study of blood T cell repertoires in COVID-19. The data were produced by immunoSEQ multiplex PCR, yet TCRdb's version contains in-frame clones alone and is incomplete. The repertoire has under 200,000 clones, 80% to 90% of them found once; the top ten carry 3.5% to 4%. Source material: peripheral blood. The origin of the receptors is a woman in her seventies with acute or convalescent COVID-19.

This chain links TRBV5-1 with TRBJ2-3; TRBD2 matches 7 bases. CDR1 and CDR2 from the germline V gene are SGHRS and YFSETQ. The CDR3 has 16 amino acids. Germline trimming cut 0 bases from V and 0 bases from J; bases unmatched to any gene: 4. The CDR3: CASSLGLAASTDTQYF. DNA of the CDR3: TGCGCCAGCAGCTTGGGGCTAGCGGCTAGCACAGATACGCAGTATTTT.

J is TRBJ2-2 and V is TRBV7-9; D remains unclear. V gave up 1 base and J gave up 2 bases, with 8 bases separating them. The CDR3 contains 15 residues. Germline V CDR1 and CDR2: SEHNR, FQNEAQ (reference sequence). CDR3 in amino acids: CASSLDSGNTGELFF. Written as DNA, the CDR3 is TGTGCCAGCAGCTTAGATTCCGGTAACACCGGGGAGCTGTTTTTT. Based on the CDR3 plus reference TRBV7-9 and TRBJ2-2, the full variable domain is DTGVSQNPRHKITKRGQNVTFRCDPISEHNRLYWYRQTLGQGPEFLTYFQNEAQLEKSRLLSDRFSAERPKGSFSTLEIQRTEQGDSAMYLCASSLDSGNTGELFFGEGSRLTVL.

The chain carries TRBV7-6 and TRBJ2-1; D call uncertain. There are 16 residues in the CDR3. CDR1 SGHVS and CDR2 FNYEAQ come from the germline V gene. Trimming took off 0 bases at V and 5 bases at J, with 14 bases between the two ends. CDR3 protein: CASSLAQYPSNNEQFF. CDR3 coding DNA: TGTGCCAGCAGCTTAGCGCAATATCCGAGCAACAATGAGCAGTTCTTC.

On this clone: Its ends do not fully match the called genes, so a read error is possible. The rearrangement uses TRBV5-1 and TRBJ2-3, with TRBD2 matching over 9 bases. CDR1 is SGHRS, CDR2 YFSETQ, per germline. The CDR3 loop spans 15 amino acids. CDR3 protein: CASRFSGSGTDTQYF. The CDR3 DNA follows: TGCGCCAGCCGCTTTAGCGGGAGCGGCACAGATACGCAGTATTTT.

The V gene is TRBV4-2, the J gene TRBJ1-5; tentative D call: TRBD1 (6 bases). Germline lookup yields CDR1 LGHNA and CDR2 YNFKEQ. There are 16 residues in the CDR3. Trimming pared 1 base from V and 6 bases from J, leaving 16 bases between. As DNA, the CDR3 is TGTGCCAGCAGCCAAGGGCCACAGGGTTTGGGTCAGCCCCAGCATTTT. Its translation: CASSQGPQGLGQPQHF.

In DNA, the CDR3 is TGTGCCAGCAGTTTAAGGGGCGGGAGAAATGAGCAGTTCTTC. The encoded protein is CASSLRGGRNEQFF. This chain joins TRBV28 and TRBJ2-1; 7 nucleotides agree with TRBD2. Germline CDR1 is MDHEN and CDR2 is SYDVKM. V shed 2 bases and J 7 bases; nucleotides not matched to a gene: 5. The CDR3 covers 14 residues.

This clone was seen more than once but under ten times. The chain carries TRBV30 and TRBJ1-2; D remains ambiguous. Germline V gene data show CDR1 as GTSNPN and CDR2 as SVGIG (reference sequence). The CDR3 spans 12 residues. Trimming pared 5 bases from V and 5 bases from J, leaving 12 bases between. The CDR3 loop is CAWAPGLYGYTF. The CDR3 bases are TGTGCCTGGGCACCAGGATTATATGGCTACACCTTC.

V gene TRBV27 combines with J gene TRBJ2-5; 7 bases fit TRBD1. The CDR3 has 15 residues. Germline lookup yields CDR1 MNHEY and CDR2 SMNVEV (reference sequence). V lost 5 bases and J lost 2; bases outside the gene matches: 8. This chain's CDR3 is CASSTRDSLQETQYF. The CDR3 nucleotides read TGTGCCAGCAGTACCCGGGACAGCCTTCAAGAGACCCAGTACTTC.

Here the CDR3 DNA reads TGCAGTGCTAGTCTGGGCAGCTCCTATAATTCACCCCTCCACTTT. This codes for CSASLGSSYNSPLHF. The rearrangement joins TRBV20-1 to TRBJ1-6; D unresolved. Germline CDR1 DFQATT, CDR2 SNEGSKA (reference sequence). The CDR3 runs 15 residues. Trimming left V 3 bases short and J 0 bases short, with 9 bases between.

V usage is TRBV27 and J usage is TRBJ1-6; TRBD1 agrees at 9 bases. Per germline, CDR1 MNHEY and CDR2 SMNVEV (reference sequence). This CDR3 comprises 18 residues. The trim removed 6 bases at V and 7 bases at J, leaving 16 bases unmatched. In nucleotides, the CDR3 is TGTGCCAGCAGAAGGGGGACAGGGCCGACATCTTCAAATTCACCCCTCCACTTT. Protein: CASRRGTGPTSSNSPLHF.

The gene calls are TRBV5-5 and TRBJ2-1; 8 nucleotides match TRBD2. The CDR3 spans 15 residues. Germline V gives CDR1 SGHKS, CDR2 YYEKEE (reference sequence). The J segment lost 3 bases and the V segment lost 4 bases, leaving 6 bases of the junction unmatched. CDR3 in amino acids: CASSGTGTSYNEQFF. In DNA, the CDR3 is TGTGCCAGCAGCGGTACCGGGACTAGCTACAATGAGCAGTTCTTC.

This rearrangement joins TRBV7-2 to TRBJ2-1, with 8 bases lining up with TRBD2. Germline V gene data show CDR1 as SGHTA and CDR2 as FQGNSA. The V gene end was trimmed by 5 bases and the J gene end by 10 bases; junction bases not matched to a gene: 4. This CDR3 is built from 12 residues. As DNA, the CDR3 is TGTGCCAGCAGCGCGAGACTAGCGGAGCAGTTCTTC. This encodes CASSARLAEQFF.

This clone appeared a few times. The rearrangement joins TRBV28 to TRBJ1-2, with D perhaps matching TRBD1 (6 bases). Germline V gene lookup returns CDR1 MDHEN and CDR2 SYDVKM. V was clipped by 6 bases and J by 8 bases, with 16 bases between them. The CDR3 consists of 13 residues. CDR3 sequence reads: CASRQTGSGGYTF. In DNA form, the CDR3 reads TGTGCCAGCAGACAGACAGGATCTGGAGGCTACACCTTC.

A word on this clone: Other DNA sequences in the sample encode the same CDR3. This chain joins TRBV9 and TRBJ2-7, with a possible D match to TRBD2 (5 bases). Per the germline V gene, CDR1 is SGDLS and CDR2 is YYNGEE. V was shortened by 1 base and J by 0 bases, with 8 bases between the two germline ends. The CDR3 length is 14 residues. The CDR3 protein is CASSVSGNSYEQYF. In nucleotides, the CDR3 is TGTGCCAGCAGCGTATCCGGGAACTCCTACGAGCAGTACTTC.

The V gene is TRBV19, the J gene TRBJ2-7; TRBD1 is a possible D gene (6 bases). Trimming stripped 6 bases from V and 5 bases from J, with 14 bases between. In germline, CDR1 is LNHDA, CDR2 SQIVND (reference sequence). The CDR3 sequence is 13 residues long. The CDR3 loop is CASRQQGSHEQYF. The CDR3 nucleotides are TGTGCCAGTAGACAACAGGGAAGCCACGAGCAGTACTTC.

V gene TRBV7-9 combines with J gene TRBJ2-7, with D tentatively TRBD2 (5 bases). Germline values: CDR1 SEHNR, CDR2 FQNEAQ (reference sequence). Between the trimmed V and J ends, which lost 0 bases and 1 base, there was a span of 7 bases. The CDR3 contains 14 residues. The CDR3 sequence is CASSLAAGSYEQYF. The CDR3 DNA follows: TGTGCCAGCAGCTTAGCGGCGGGTTCCTACGAGCAGTACTTC.

This rearrangement joins TRBV19 to TRBJ1-4; D might be TRBD1 (5 bases). CDR1 LNHDA and CDR2 SQIVND come from the germline V gene (reference sequence). The CDR3 is 17 amino acids. V was pared by 7 bases and J by 8 bases, with 26 bases between. The CDR3 region has the DNA TGTGCCAGTACCAAAATAGGGGCCGGAGACCTTTCCGAAAAACTGTTTTTT. Its protein product is CASTKIGAGDLSEKLFF. Full variable domain (missing parts from reference TRBV19 and TRBJ1-4): DGGITQSPKYLFRKEGQNVTLSCEQNLNHDAMYWYRQDPGQGLRLIYYSQIVNDFQKGDIAEGYSVSREKKESFPLTVTSAQKNPTAFYLCASTKIGAGDLSEKLFFGSGTQLSVL.

The V call is TRBV5-1, the J call TRBJ1-1; D unresolved. Germline values: CDR1 SGHRS, CDR2 YFSETQ. V gave up 4 bases and J gave up 1 base, with 17 bases separating them. This CDR3 spans 16 amino acids. In DNA form, the CDR3 reads TGCGCCAGCAGCCCCCGACGGATCGGAGCGAACACTGAAGCTTTCTTT. Translation: CASSPRRIGANTEAFF.

This rearrangement joins TRBV9 to TRBJ2-3; D might be TRBD2 (5 bases). The CDR3 has 14 residues. V was cut by 4 bases and J by 4 bases, with 13 bases left in between. Looked up from germline, CDR1 is SGDLS and CDR2 is YYNGEE. CDR3: CASSPTRVPDTQYF. CDR3 DNA sequence: TGTGCCAGCAGCCCTACTAGGGTCCCAGATACGCAGTATTTT.

This clone appeared once. This chain links TRBV20-1 with TRBJ2-7; TRBD1 matches 10 bases. CDR1 DFQATT and CDR2 SNEGSKA come from the germline V gene (reference sequence). Trimming at V came to 8 bases and at J to 3 bases, leaving 1 base not matched to a gene. This CDR3 is built from 11 residues. The CDR3 bases are TGCAGTTGGGACAGGGGCTACGAGCAGTACTTC. Its protein product is CSWDRGYEQYF.

This CDR3 is CASSARTSGGLSGANVLTF. CDR3 sequence (DNA): TGTGCCAGCAGCGCCCGGACTAGCGGGGGACTCTCTGGGGCCAACGTCCTGACTTTC. The chain has TRBV9 and TRBJ2-6, with 13 bases identical to TRBD2. From germline, CDR1 is SGDLS and CDR2 YYNGEE. The CDR3 loop spans 19 amino acids. V dropped 3 bases and J dropped 0; count of bases not matched to a gene: 6.